This T cell receptor beta chain was profiled in a study of T cell responses to AZD1222 COVID-19 vaccine. Study as a whole: Samples with a second dose at about 4 or about 12 weeks were pooled together.

This CDR3 region has 17 residues. Trimming pared 0 bases from V and 1 base from J, leaving 16 bases between. The germline V gene has CDR1 SGHRS and CDR2 YFSETQ. TCRdb's table, derived via immunoSEQ multiplex PCR, lists solely in-frame clones and lacks some. The sample contains roughly 100,000 clones, over 80% of which appear only once. This clonotype was sampled from an adult in good health. Sequenced material: peripheral blood, taken on day 0 of AZD1222 vaccination. This sequence joins TRBV5-1 and TRBJ1-1; D remains ambiguous. Here the CDR3 reads CASSLEAGSWGNTEAFF. CDR3 sequence (DNA): TGCGCCAGCAGCTTGGAGGCGGGGAGCTGGGGGAACACTGAAGCTTTCTTT.